Listed below are T cell receptor beta chains from one sample, sequenced in a study of cytomegalovirus exposure and HLA in healthy donors. The protocol was immunoSEQ multiplex PCR, while the TCRdb copy is restricted to in-frame clones and leaves out a portion. Among under 150,000 clones listed, approximately 80% were seen once. The specimen was PBMCs. These receptor sequences come from a male donor in good health and CMV-seronegative. Both conserved end residues are part of each CDR3. The order of the fields is V gene, J gene, clone size, D gene, CDR3 DNA, CDR3 protein. The D gene is left open where the match is weak. Only part of the rows carry a size: once, few, many, or a class if the clone is expanded.

TRBV4-1	TRBJ1-5	-	-	TGCGCCAGCAGCCATGCCGGGACTGAGAATCAGCCCCAGCATTTT	CASSHAGTENQPQHF
TRBV5-1	TRBJ2-1	-	-	TGCGCCAGCAGCTTCTTCGGCGACTACCAAAACAATGAGCAGTTCTTC	CASSFFGDYQNNEQFF
TRBV4-1	TRBJ2-4	once	TRBD1	TGCGCCAGCAGCCAGGGACAGGGGACCAAAAACATTCAGTACTTT	CASSQGQGTKNIQYF
TRBV19	TRBJ2-6	-	-	TGTGCCAGTAGTATTGTGCTCGGCTCTGGGGCCAACGTCCTGACTTTC	CASSIVLGSGANVLTF
TRBV6-1	TRBJ2-2	-	-	TGTGCCAGCTTCGTAGGGGTCGGGGAGCTGTTTTTT	CASFVGVGELFF
TRBV11-3	TRBJ2-2	-	-	TGTGCCAGCAGCCCAGGGGTCCTCGCGAACACCGGGGAGCTGTTTTTT	CASSPGVLANTGELFF
TRBV11-2	TRBJ1-1	-	TRBD1	TGTGCCAGCAGCATTAGACAGGGGGCCAACACTGAAGCTTTCTTT	CASSIRQGANTEAFF
TRBV4-1	TRBJ2-7	few	TRBD1	TGCGCCAGCAGCCAAGCTCGGACAGGGGTCTCCCTCGAGCAGTACTTC	CASSQARTGVSLEQYF
TRBV5-1	TRBJ2-2	few	-	TGCGCCAGCAGTCCACAGGGTGGCACCGGGGAGCTGTTTTTT	CASSPQGGTGELFF
TRBV2	TRBJ2-7	-	TRBD1	TGTGCCAGCGACAGGGTATACGAGCAGTACTTC	CASDRVYEQYF
TRBV28	TRBJ2-7	once	TRBD1	TGTGCCAGCACTTGGGGACAGTCATACGAGCAGTACTTC	CASTWGQSYEQYF
TRBV23-1	TRBJ2-4	-	-	TGCGCCAGCTACACACAGGTAGTAAACATTCAGTACTTC	CASYTQVVNIQYF
TRBV29-1	TRBJ1-2	-	TRBD1	TGCAGCGTTGGAAACAGGGGGCACGGCTACACCTTC	CSVGNRGHGYTF
TRBV27	TRBJ1-2	once	-	TGTGCCAGCAGTTTGGCGGGGGCGAGTGTCTATGGCCACACCTTC	CASSLAGASVYGHTF
TRBV5-1	TRBJ1-1	-	-	TGCGCCAGCAGTTTCTCTGGTCGAGGGACTGAAGCTTTCTTT	CASSFSGRGTEAFF
TRBV28	TRBJ1-6	-	TRBD1	TGTGCCAGCAGCTCCGGGACAGGGTGGTCACCCCTCCACTTT	CASSSGTGWSPLHF
TRBV10-1	TRBJ1-2	-	TRBD1	TGCGCCAGCCGGACAGGGGGTCCCTATGGCTACACCTTC	CASRTGGPYGYTF
TRBV6-1	TRBJ1-3	-	-	TGTGCCAGCACCCTAACTTCTGGAAACACCATATATTTT	CASTLTSGNTIYF
TRBV28	TRBJ2-7	-	-	TGTGCCAGCAGCCCGACAGAGGAGCAGTACTTC	CASSPTEEQYF
TRBV7-9	TRBJ1-1	-	-	TGTGCCAGCAGCTTATGGGGGAGGGAAGATGAAGCTTTCTTT	CASSLWGREDEAFF
TRBV5-8	TRBJ1-1	-	TRBD1	TGTGCCAGCAGCCCGTCACCGGGACAGGGGCTTGAAGCTTTCTTT	CASSPSPGQGLEAFF
TRBV25-1	TRBJ1-2	-	-	TGTGCCAGCAGGGGCGTCGGGGGGGCCCGCGGCGGCTACACCTTC	CASRGVGGARGGYTF
TRBV9	TRBJ2-1	-	TRBD2	TGTGCCAGCAGCGTCCGGACTAGCTCCTACAATGAGCAGTTCTTC	CASSVRTSSYNEQFF
TRBV7-9	TRBJ1-1	-	-	TGTGCCAGCAGCTCGACCAGGGGACGGTCCACTGAAGCTTTCTTT	CASSSTRGRSTEAFF
TRBV7-2	TRBJ1-5	-	-	TGTGCCAGCAGCTTAGCGCGGGGATCGGCCCAGCATTTT	CASSLARGSAQHF
TRBV6-5	TRBJ1-3	-	-	TGTGCCAGCAGTTACTCGACGGGCTCTGGAAACACCATATATTTT	CASSYSTGSGNTIYF
TRBV6-5	TRBJ1-5	few	-	TGTGCCAGCAGTTACTCGCTTCTACAGCCCCAGCATTTT	CASSYSLLQPQHF
TRBV27	TRBJ1-6	-	-	TGTGCCAGCAGTTTATCGGCGGGTACACCCCTCCACTTT	CASSLSAGTPLHF
TRBV9	TRBJ2-7	-	TRBD1	TGTGCCAGCAGCCCGAGACAGGGGTTGGAAGTGTACGAGCAGTACTTC	CASSPRQGLEVYEQYF
TRBV5-1	TRBJ2-2	-	TRBD2	TGCGCCAGCAGCCCCCCACTAGCGGGGGGAACCGGGGAGCTGTTTTTT	CASSPPLAGGTGELFF
TRBV28	TRBJ1-1	-	TRBD1	TGTGCCAGCAGTTTCCTACAGGGGATGGTCGGGGTGAACACTGAAGCTTTCTTT	CASSFLQGMVGVNTEAFF
TRBV19	TRBJ2-7	-	-	TGTGCCAGTAGTGCACCAAGAGGGAGTAGCTTGGACGAGCAGTACTTC	CASSAPRGSSLDEQYF
TRBV19	TRBJ1-4	-	TRBD1	TGTGCCAGTACCTACTCCGGGACAGATTCAACGAAACTGTTTTTT	CASTYSGTDSTKLFF
TRBV15	TRBJ2-3	-	TRBD1	TGTGCCACCAGCGCAGTTTGGGGAAGAGGGGGCACTACAGATACGCAGTATTTT	CATSAVWGRGGTTDTQYF
TRBV6-5	TRBJ1-6	-	-	TGTGCCAGCAGATACGAGGACTATAATTCACCCCTCCACTTT	CASRYEDYNSPLHF